One and the same sample provided the 14 T cell receptor beta chains below, sequenced in a study of blood T cell repertoires in COVID-19. Here immunoSEQ multiplex PCR was the method, and the copy in TCRdb shows in-frame clones only, minus some. The profile shows roughly 180,000 clones, around 85% of them singletons. The specimen sequenced was PBMCs or T cells enriched from blood (not recorded which). The receptors here all came from a woman aged 40 to 50 with acute COVID-19.

The chain is built from TRBV3-1 (or the pseudogene TRBV3-2) and TRBJ1-2, with a tentative D call TRBD1 (5 bases). The CDR3 contains 13 residues. Trimming left V 4 bases short and J 4 bases short, with 10 bases between. Per germline, CDR1 LGHDT and CDR2 YNNKEL (reference sequence). CDR3 amino acids: CASSPMGGYGYTF. DNA for the CDR3: TGTGCCAGCAGCCCGATGGGGGGCTATGGCTACACCTTC.

This clone came up once. The V call is TRBV7-9, the J call TRBJ2-6, with a tentative D call TRBD2 (6 bases). V lost 0 bases and J lost 0, with 9 bases in between. Germline loops: CDR1 SEHNR, CDR2 FQNEAQ (reference sequence). There are 17 residues in the CDR3. Here the CDR3 DNA reads TGTGCCAGCAGCTTAGCGTGGGGAGGCTCTGGGGCCAACGTCCTGACTTTC. Amino acid sequence: CASSLAWGGSGANVLTF. Drawing the rest from reference TRBV7-9 and TRBJ2-6, the complete variable domain is DTGVSQNPRHKITKRGQNVTFRCDPISEHNRLYWYRQTLGQGPEFLTYFQNEAQLEKSRLLSDRFSAERPKGSFSTLEIQRTEQGDSAMYLCASSLAWGGSGANVLTFGAGSRLTVL.

This rearrangement joins TRBV6-6 to TRBJ2-7; TRBD1 aligns across 7 bases. Germline CDR1 is MNHNY and CDR2 is SVGAGI (reference sequence). This CDR3 contains 16 residues. V shed 4 bases and J 3 bases; nucleotides not matched to a gene: 12. The CDR3 DNA reads TGTGCCAGCAGTTCCCTAGCCTCGACAGGGAGCTACGAGCAGTACGTC. Translation gives CASSSLASTGSYEQYV.

The chain carries TRBV5-1 and TRBJ1-2, with D perhaps matching TRBD1 (5 bases). Germline V gene data show CDR1 as SGHRS and CDR2 as YFSETQ. This CDR3 comprises 14 residues. V gave up 4 bases and J gave up 6 bases, with 16 bases separating them. The CDR3 region is CASSILQGLDGYTF. CDR3 bases: TGCGCCAGCAGCATACTCCAGGGATTGGATGGCTACACCTTC.

The chain links TRBV2 to TRBJ2-1; 8 bases are shared with TRBD1. The CDR3 spans 13 residues. The V segment lost 7 bases and the J segment 2 bases; nucleotides outside the gene matches: 1. Germline CDR1 SNHLY, CDR2 FYNNEI. The CDR3 loop is CASKDRAYNEQFF. In nucleotides, the CDR3 is TGTGCCAGCAAGGACAGGGCCTACAATGAGCAGTTCTTC.

The chain is built from TRBV5-4 and TRBJ2-5; TRBD2 matches 11 bases. This CDR3 is built from 16 residues. Trimming took 3 bases from V and 1 from J; bases not matched to a gene: 5. Germline CDR1 is SGHNT and CDR2 is YYREEE (reference sequence). In DNA, the CDR3 is TGTGCCAGCAGCTCCCTAGCGGGAGGTACCCAAGAGACCCAGTACTTC. Protein: CASSSLAGGTQETQYF.

The rearrangement links TRBV5-1 to TRBJ2-2, with D possibly TRBD1 on 5 matching bases. V was shortened by 4 bases and J by 2 bases, with 9 bases between the two germline ends. Per germline, CDR1 SGHRS and CDR2 YFSETQ. This CDR3 spans 14 amino acids. In DNA, the CDR3 is TGCGCCAGCAGCCAGGGTGGAAACACCGGGGAGCTGTTTTTT. Its translation is CASSQGGNTGELFF.

The V and J genes are TRBV5-8 and TRBJ1-6; 7 positions agree with TRBD1. The germline gives CDR1 SGHTS, CDR2 YDEGEE. With V trimmed by 4 bases and J by 5 bases, 3 bases remained unmatched. This CDR3 spans 14 amino acids. The CDR3 reads CASSRGQHNSPLHF. CDR3 nucleotides: TGTGCCAGCAGCCGGGGACAGCATAATTCACCCCTCCACTTT.

This chain joins TRBV4-2 and TRBJ2-1; the D is unclear. The CDR3 has 15 residues. V dropped 0 bases and J dropped 7 bases, with 13 bases sitting between them. Germline V lookup: CDR1 LGHNA, CDR2 YNFKEQ. In DNA form, the CDR3 reads TGTGCCAGCAGCCAAGACCGGATGACTGGTAATGAGCAGTTCTTC. Translation gives CASSQDRMTGNEQFF.

The chain is built from TRBV18 and TRBJ1-1; D ambiguous. Per germline, CDR1 KGHSH and CDR2 LQKENI. Between the trimmed V and J ends, which lost 3 bases and 7 bases, there was a span of 9 bases. CDR3 length equals 12 residues. CDR3 amino acids: CASSPAGVEAFF. The CDR3 nucleotides are TGTGCCAGCTCACCCGCGGGTGTTGAAGCTTTCTTT.

The gene calls are TRBV18 and TRBJ2-1, with 12 bases matching TRBD2. Germline-derived CDR1 and CDR2 are KGHSH and LQKENI. The CDR3 is 17 amino acids. The J segment lost 0 bases and the V segment lost 6 bases, leaving 6 bases of the junction unmatched. This CDR3 reads CASSLRLAGASYNEQFF. The CDR3 region has the DNA TGTGCCAGCTCCCTTCGACTAGCGGGAGCCTCCTACAATGAGCAGTTCTTC.

This clone was picked up a small number of times. The genes are TRBV7-2 and TRBJ2-1, with TRBD2 matching 10 bases. CDR3 length equals 18 residues. V lost 4 bases to trimming and J lost 0 bases; unmatched junction nucleotides: 9. Per the germline V gene, CDR1 is SGHTA and CDR2 is FQGNSA. The CDR3 here is CASSSPGLAASSYNEQFF. CDR3 bases: TGTGCCAGCAGCTCCCCTGGACTAGCGGCTAGCTCCTACAATGAGCAGTTCTTC.

This rearrangement joins TRBV2 to TRBJ2-1; D is uncertain. Trimming stripped 11 bases from V and 4 bases from J, with 9 bases between. Germline CDR1 is SNHLY and CDR2 is FYNNEI. This CDR3 spans 11 amino acids. The CDR3 region is CAGGGYNEQFF. For the CDR3, the DNA is TGTGCCGGCGGCGGATACAATGAGCAGTTCTTC. Full variable domain (outside the CDR3, taken from reference TRBV2 and TRBJ2-1): EPEVTQTPSHQVTQMGQEVILRCVPISNHLYFYWYRQILGQKVEFLVSFYNNEISEKSEIFDDQFSVERPDGSNFTLKIRSTKLEDSAMYFCAGGGYNEQFFGPGTRLTVL.

This chain joins TRBV9 and TRBJ2-1; TRBD2 agrees at 13 bases. From germline, CDR1 is SGDLS and CDR2 YYNGEE. The CDR3 has 16 residues. The V gene end was trimmed by 4 bases and the J gene end by 10 bases; junction bases not matched to a gene: 11. DNA for the CDR3: TGTGCCAGCAGCTCAACCGGGACTAGCGGGAAGAAAGAGCAGTTCTTC. Amino acids: CASSSTGTSGKKEQFF.